This TCR beta chain originates from a study of T cell responses to AZD1222 COVID-19 vaccine. This CDR3 has 12 amino acids. The V and J ends lost 8 bases and 7 bases respectively, with 14 bases between them. Germline loops: CDR1 SEHNR, CDR2 FQNEAQ (reference sequence). The count of this clone is one. Sequencing used immunoSEQ multiplex PCR; TCRdb keeps in-frame clones, though not all of them. The top ten hold under 3.5% of the sample, which has 110,000 to 150,000 clones, about nine tenths seen once. The source was peripheral blood, collected 28 days after the second AZD1222 dose. The chain joins TRBV7-9 to TRBJ1-2, with D perhaps matching TRBD1 (5 bases). The TCR originated in an adult who received the AZD1222 COVID-19 vaccine. The CDR3 DNA follows: TGTGCCAGCCGGACCCAGGGACGTGGCTACACCTTC. Translated, it gives CASRTQGRGYTF.